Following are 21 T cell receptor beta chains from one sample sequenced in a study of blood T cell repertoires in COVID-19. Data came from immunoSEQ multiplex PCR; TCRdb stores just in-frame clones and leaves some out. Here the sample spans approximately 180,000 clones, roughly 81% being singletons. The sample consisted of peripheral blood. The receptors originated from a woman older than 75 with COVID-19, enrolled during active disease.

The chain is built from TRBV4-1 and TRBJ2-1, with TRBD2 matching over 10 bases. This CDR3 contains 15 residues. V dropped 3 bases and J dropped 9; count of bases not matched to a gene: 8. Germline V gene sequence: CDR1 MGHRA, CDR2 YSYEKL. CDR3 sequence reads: CASSQSGGAMFEQFF. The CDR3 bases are TGCGCCAGCAGCCAGAGCGGGGGGGCTATGTTTGAGCAGTTCTTC.

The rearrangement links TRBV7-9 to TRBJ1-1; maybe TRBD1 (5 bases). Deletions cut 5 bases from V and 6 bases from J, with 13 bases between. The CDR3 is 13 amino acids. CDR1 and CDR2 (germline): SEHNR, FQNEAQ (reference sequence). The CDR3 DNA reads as TGTGCCAGCAGCATGACAGAGCTGCCTGAAGCTTTCTTT. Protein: CASSMTELPEAFF.

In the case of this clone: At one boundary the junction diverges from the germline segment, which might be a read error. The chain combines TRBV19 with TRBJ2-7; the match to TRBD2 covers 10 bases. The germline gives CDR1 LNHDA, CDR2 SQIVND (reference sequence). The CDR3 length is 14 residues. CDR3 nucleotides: TGTGCCAGTAGTAAGCGGGGGGGCTCCCACGAGCAGTACTTC. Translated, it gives CASSKRGGSHEQYF.

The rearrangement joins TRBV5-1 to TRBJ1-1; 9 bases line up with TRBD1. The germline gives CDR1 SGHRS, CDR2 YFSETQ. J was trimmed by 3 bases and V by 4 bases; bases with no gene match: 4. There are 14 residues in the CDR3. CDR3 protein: CASSIRTGDTEAFF. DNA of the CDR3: TGCGCCAGCAGCATAAGGACAGGGGACACTGAAGCTTTCTTT.

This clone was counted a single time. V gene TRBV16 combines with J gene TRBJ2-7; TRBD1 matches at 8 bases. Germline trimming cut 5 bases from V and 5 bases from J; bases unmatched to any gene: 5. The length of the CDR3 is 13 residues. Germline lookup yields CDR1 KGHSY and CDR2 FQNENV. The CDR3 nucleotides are TGTGCCAGCAGCTGGGACAGGTTCCACGAGCAGTACTTC. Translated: CASSWDRFHEQYF.

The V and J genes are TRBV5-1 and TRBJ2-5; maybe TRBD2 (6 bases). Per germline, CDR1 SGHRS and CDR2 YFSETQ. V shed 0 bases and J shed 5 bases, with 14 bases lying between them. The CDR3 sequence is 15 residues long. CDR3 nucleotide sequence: TGCGCCAGCAGCTTGGAGGGGACTTACACGGAGACCCAGTACTTC. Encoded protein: CASSLEGTYTETQYF. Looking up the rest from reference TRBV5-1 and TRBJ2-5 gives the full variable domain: KAGVTQTPRYLIKTRGQQVTLSCSPISGHRSVSWYQQTPGQGLQFLFEYFSETQRNKGNFPGRFSGRQFSNSRSEMNVSTLELGDSALYLCASSLEGTYTETQYFGPGTRLLVL.

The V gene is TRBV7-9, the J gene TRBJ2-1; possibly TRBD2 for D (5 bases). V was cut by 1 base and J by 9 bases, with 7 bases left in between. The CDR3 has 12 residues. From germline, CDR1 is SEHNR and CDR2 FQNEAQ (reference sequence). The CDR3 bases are TGTGCCAGCAGCTTAGTTCGGGGTGAGCAGTTCTTC. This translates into CASSLVRGEQFF.

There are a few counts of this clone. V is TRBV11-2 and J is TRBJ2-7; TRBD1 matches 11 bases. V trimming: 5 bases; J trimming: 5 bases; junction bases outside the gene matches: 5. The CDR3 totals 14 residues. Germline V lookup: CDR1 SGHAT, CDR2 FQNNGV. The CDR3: CASSRDRGGNEQYF. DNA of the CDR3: TGTGCCAGCAGCCGGGACAGGGGGGGCAACGAGCAGTACTTC.

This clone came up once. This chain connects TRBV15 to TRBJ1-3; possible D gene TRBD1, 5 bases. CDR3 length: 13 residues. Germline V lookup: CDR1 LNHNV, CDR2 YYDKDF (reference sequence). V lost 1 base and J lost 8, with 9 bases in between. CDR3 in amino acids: CATSRGTRDTIYF. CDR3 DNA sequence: TGTGCCACCAGCAGAGGAACCAGGGACACCATATATTTT.

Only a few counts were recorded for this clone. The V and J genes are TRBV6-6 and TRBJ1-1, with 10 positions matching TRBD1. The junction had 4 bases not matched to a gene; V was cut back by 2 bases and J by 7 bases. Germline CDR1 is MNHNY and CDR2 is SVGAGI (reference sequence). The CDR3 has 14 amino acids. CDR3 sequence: CASSYSDRGLEAFF. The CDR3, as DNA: TGTGCCAGCAGTTACAGTGACAGGGGGCTTGAAGCTTTCTTT.

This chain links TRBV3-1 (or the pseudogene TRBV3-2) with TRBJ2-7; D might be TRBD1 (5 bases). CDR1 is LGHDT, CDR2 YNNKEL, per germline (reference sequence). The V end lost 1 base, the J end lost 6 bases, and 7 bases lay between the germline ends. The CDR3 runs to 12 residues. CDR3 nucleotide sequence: TGTGCCAGCAGCCAAGCAGGGCTCGAGCAGTACTTC. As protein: CASSQAGLEQYF.

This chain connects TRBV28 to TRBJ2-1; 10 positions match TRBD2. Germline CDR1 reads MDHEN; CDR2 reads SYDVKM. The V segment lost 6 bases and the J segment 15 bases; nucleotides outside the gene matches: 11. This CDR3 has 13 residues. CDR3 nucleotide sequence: TGTGCCAGCAGAACTCTAGCGGGAGTCAGGGGGTTCTTC. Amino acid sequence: CASRTLAGVRGFF.

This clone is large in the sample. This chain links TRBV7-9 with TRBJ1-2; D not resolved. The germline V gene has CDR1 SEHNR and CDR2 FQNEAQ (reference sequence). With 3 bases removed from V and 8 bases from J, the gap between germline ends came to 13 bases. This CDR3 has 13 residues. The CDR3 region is CASSFGESGGYTF. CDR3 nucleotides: TGTGCCAGCAGCTTCGGGGAATCGGGAGGCTACACCTTC.

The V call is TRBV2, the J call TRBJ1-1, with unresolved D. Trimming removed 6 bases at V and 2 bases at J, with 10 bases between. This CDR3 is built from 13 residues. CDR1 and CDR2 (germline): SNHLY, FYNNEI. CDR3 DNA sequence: TGTGCCAGCAGCGAGGGTTCTAACACTGAAGCTTTCTTT. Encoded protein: CASSEGSNTEAFF.

DNA for the CDR3: TGCGCCAGCAGCCCCCGGAGCGATTCCTACGAGCAGTACTTC. It encodes CASSPRSDSYEQYF. V usage is TRBV4-1 and J usage is TRBJ2-7; D uncertain. V was pared by 4 bases and J by 1 base, with 11 bases between. The CDR3 sequence is 14 residues long. In germline, CDR1 is MGHRA, CDR2 YSYEKL.

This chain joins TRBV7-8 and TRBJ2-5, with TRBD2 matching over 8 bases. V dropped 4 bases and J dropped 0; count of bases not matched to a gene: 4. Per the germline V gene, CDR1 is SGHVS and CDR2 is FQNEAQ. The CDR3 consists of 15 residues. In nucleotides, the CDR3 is TGTGCCAGCAGCTCTCCGGGACTAGACCAAGAGACCCAGTACTTC. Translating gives CASSSPGLDQETQYF. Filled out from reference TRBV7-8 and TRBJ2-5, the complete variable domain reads GAGVSQSPRYKVAKRGQDVALRCDPISGHVSLFWYQQALGQGPEFLTYFQNEAQLDKSGLPSDRFFAERPEGSVSTLKIQRTQQEDSAVYLCASSSPGLDQETQYFGPGTRLLVL.

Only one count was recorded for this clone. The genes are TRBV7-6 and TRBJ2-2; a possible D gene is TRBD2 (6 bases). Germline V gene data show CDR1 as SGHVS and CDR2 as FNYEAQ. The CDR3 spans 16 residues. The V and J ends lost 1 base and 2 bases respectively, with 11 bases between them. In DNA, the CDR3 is TGTGCCAGCAGCTTAGAAGGGGAGGTTAACACCGGGGAGCTGTTTTTT. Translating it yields CASSLEGEVNTGELFF.

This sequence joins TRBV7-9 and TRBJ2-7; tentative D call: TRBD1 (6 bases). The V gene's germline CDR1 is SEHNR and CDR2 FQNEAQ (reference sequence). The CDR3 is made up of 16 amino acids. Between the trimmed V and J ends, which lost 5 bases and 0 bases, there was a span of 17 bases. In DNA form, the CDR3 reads TGTGCCAGCAGCCCAGTTGGGGGCGACAGCTCCTACGAGCAGTACTTC. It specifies CASSPVGGDSSYEQYF.

The CDR3 nucleotides are TGTGCCAGCACCTTGGGGGGGGCGGCTGAAGCTTTCTTT. It translates to CASTLGGAAEAFF. The V gene is TRBV28, the J gene TRBJ1-1, with D possibly being TRBD1 (6 bases). V lost 7 bases and J lost 6, with 15 bases in between. The CDR3 runs to 13 residues. Germline V gene sequence: CDR1 MDHEN, CDR2 SYDVKM. Variable domain in full (rest from reference TRBV28 and TRBJ1-1): DVKVTQSSRYLVKRTGEKVFLECVQDMDHENMFWYRQDPGLGLRLIYFSYDVKMKEKGDIPEGYSVSREKKERFSLILESASTNQTSMYLCASTLGGAAEAFFGQGTRLTVV.

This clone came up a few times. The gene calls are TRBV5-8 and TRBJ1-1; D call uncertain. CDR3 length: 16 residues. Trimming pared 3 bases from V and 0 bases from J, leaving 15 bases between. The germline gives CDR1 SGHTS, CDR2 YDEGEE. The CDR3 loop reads CASSSVGGLLNTEAFF. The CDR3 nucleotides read TGTGCCAGCAGCTCTGTCGGTGGGCTACTGAACACTGAAGCTTTCTTT.

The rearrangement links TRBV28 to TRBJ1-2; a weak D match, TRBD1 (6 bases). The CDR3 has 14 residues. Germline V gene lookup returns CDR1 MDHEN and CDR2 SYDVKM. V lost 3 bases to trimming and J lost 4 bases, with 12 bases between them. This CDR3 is CASSLENRAYGYTF. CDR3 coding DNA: TGTGCCAGCAGTTTGGAGAACAGGGCCTATGGCTACACCTTC.